The present T cell receptor (beta chain) was sequenced within a study of read filtering for tumor transcriptome and immune sequencing. Across the study: TCR-mapped reads were about 4 to 11 million with IR-seq versus about 75 to 1,400 with RNA-seq.

This library used approximately 0.4 ug RNA and molecular barcoded adaptors spanning alpha/delta and beta/gamma chains. From the reads, TCRdb called clonotypes with MiXCR, one entry per CDR3 protein. The sample lists fewer than 150,000 distinct CDR3 sequences; about an eighth were seen once. The CDR3 has 12 residues. V shed 5 bases and J shed 3 bases, with 6 bases lying between them. Germline V gives CDR1 SEHNR, CDR2 FQNEAQ (reference sequence). Study results and caveats: The CD138-negative fraction was mixed bone marrow immune cells, not pure T cells.

This clonotype has ten or more counts. Antigen unknown. The source material was a population of CD138-negative cells sorted from bone marrow. This clonotype originated in a donor at least 40 years old with multiple myeloma. The V call is TRBV7-9, the J call TRBJ2-3; no reliable D call. The CDR3 loop reads CASSPATDTQYF. The CDR3 nucleotides read TGTGCCAGCAGCCCAGCGACAGATACGCAGTATTTT.